Listed here are 17 T cell receptor beta chains from one sample, sequenced in a study of blood T cell repertoires in COVID-19 (dated by TCRdb to 2020 to 2021). The library came from the immunoSEQ multiplex PCR assay. The clones in this table, taken by TCRdb from immuneACCESS, are in-frame only. Not every clone is retained; where verified, under half of the shortfall comes from an unresolved V gene, and the cause of the rest is unknown. This sample comprises about 330,000 clones, approximately 87% of them detected only once. The biggest ten clones account for 4% of the sample. Sequencing input: peripheral blood. These receptors all come from a woman in her forties or fifties with active or convalescent COVID-19.

The chain uses TRBV18 and TRBJ2-7; TRBD2 matches at 9 bases. Germline-derived CDR1 and CDR2 are KGHSH and LQKENI. Trimming removed 6 bases from V and 5 bases from J; junction bases left unmatched: 14. This CDR3 region has 16 residues. CDR3 loop: CASSLQGGGAVNEQYF. As DNA, the CDR3 is TGTGCCAGCTCCCTTCAGGGCGGGGGGGCTGTCAACGAGCAGTACTTC.

The V and J genes are TRBV27 and TRBJ2-6, with 8 nucleotides matching TRBD2. From germline, CDR1 is MNHEY and CDR2 SMNVEV (reference sequence). J was trimmed by 0 bases and V by 2 bases; bases with no gene match: 3. The CDR3 spans 17 residues. CDR3 DNA: TGTGCCAGCAGTTTAATAGCGGGGAGCTCTGGGGCCAACGTCCTGACTTTC. Its protein product is CASSLIAGSSGANVLTF.

The chain employs TRBV27 and TRBJ1-6, with 7 positions matching TRBD1. V gave up 6 bases and J gave up 7 bases; unmatched junction bases: 3. Germline V gives CDR1 MNHEY, CDR2 SMNVEV (reference sequence). The CDR3 consists of 13 residues. In DNA, the CDR3 is TGTGCCAGCAGCATACAGGGGAATTCACCCCTCCACTTT. Translated, it gives CASSIQGNSPLHF.

CDR3 residues: CAISRPSSGGTGELFF. The CDR3, as DNA: TGTGCCATTTCCCGGCCATCTAGCGGTGGCACCGGGGAGCTGTTTTTT. The rearrangement uses TRBV2 and TRBJ2-2; 7 nucleotides match TRBD2. CDR3 size: 16 residues. V was pared by 10 bases and J by 4 bases, with 15 bases of the junction left unmatched. Germline V gene lookup returns CDR1 SNHLY and CDR2 FYNNEI.

The chain combines TRBV12-3 or TRBV12-4 with TRBJ1-2; D may be TRBD1 (6 bases). The CDR3 spans 12 residues. V lost 5 bases and J 10 bases, leaving 14 bases between the germline ends. CDR3 sequence reads: CASSTGQINYTF. CDR3 DNA sequence: TGTGCCAGCAGTACCGGACAGATTAACTACACCTTC.

The V and J genes are TRBV27 and TRBJ2-1; 9 bases align to TRBD2. From germline, CDR1 is MNHEY and CDR2 SMNVEV (reference sequence). With 1 base clipped from V and 2 bases from J, the junction kept 3 bases outside the gene matches. The CDR3 sequence is 16 residues long. CDR3 nucleotides: TGTGCCAGCAGTTTATTAGAGCGGGGGGCCTACAATGAGCAGTTCTTC. Translated, it gives CASSLLERGAYNEQFF.

This chain connects TRBV3-1 (or the pseudogene TRBV3-2) to TRBJ2-5, with D possibly TRBD2 on 5 matching bases. The CDR3 runs to 15 residues. Germline V gene data show CDR1 as LGHDT and CDR2 as YNNKEL (reference sequence). Trimming removed 3 bases at V and 2 bases at J, with 13 bases between. The CDR3 is CASSQALAGQETQYF. CDR3 in DNA: TGTGCCAGCAGCCAGGCCCTTGCGGGTCAAGAGACCCAGTACTTC.

This chain joins TRBV2 and TRBJ1-5; 7 nucleotides line up with TRBD1. The CDR3 consists of 15 residues. In germline, CDR1 is SNHLY, CDR2 FYNNEI. With V trimmed by 7 bases and J by 6 bases, 12 bases remained unmatched. CDR3 loop: CASTETGTFFQPQHF. In nucleotides, the CDR3 is TGTGCCAGCACGGAGACAGGGACTTTTTTTCAGCCCCAGCATTTT.

The chain couples TRBV30 to TRBJ2-2; TRBD2 agrees at 16 bases. J lost 4 bases, V lost 0 bases, and 5 bases had no gene match. Germline V gene lookup returns CDR1 GTSNPN and CDR2 SVGIG (reference sequence). CDR3 length equals 18 residues. CDR3 sequence: CAWSVWGTSGRATGELFF. CDR3 coding DNA: TGTGCCTGGAGTGTATGGGGGACTAGCGGGAGGGCCACCGGGGAGCTGTTTTTT.

In regard to this clone: The germline gene is not matched at one end of the junction; a read error may be the cause. The chain links TRBV7-7 to TRBJ2-5; 15 bases match TRBD2. CDR3 length equals 16 residues. Germline loops: CDR1 SSHAT, CDR2 FNYEAQ (reference sequence). CDR3: CASSLGLAGGEETQYF. CDR3 DNA: TGTGCTAGCAGCTTAGGACTAGCGGGAGGGGAAGAGACCCAGTACTTC. The entire variable domain, with the rest obtained from reference TRBV7-7 and TRBJ2-5, is as follows: GAGVSQSPRYKVTKRGQDVTLRCDPISSHATLYWYQQALGQGPEFLTYFNYEAQPDKSGLPSDRFSAERPEGSISTLTIQRTEQRDSAMYRCASSLGLAGGEETQYFGPGTRLLVL.

The chain recombines TRBV12-3 or TRBV12-4 with TRBJ1-2; a possible D gene is TRBD1 (5 bases). There are 13 residues in the CDR3. The V and J ends lost 3 bases and 4 bases respectively, with 9 bases between them. The CDR3 DNA reads TGTGCCAGCAGTTTTCAGGGTCCCTATGGCTACACCTTC. Translating gives CASSFQGPYGYTF.

This chain joins TRBV5-6 and TRBJ1-1, with 7 bases lining up with TRBD1. The CDR3 totals 15 residues. Germline-derived CDR1 and CDR2 are SGHDT and YYEEEE. V lost 5 bases and J lost 0; bases outside the gene matches: 7. The CDR3 DNA reads TGTGCCAGCAGGCGACAGGGTAACATGAACACTGAAGCTTTCTTT. Translated, it gives CASRRQGNMNTEAFF.

V usage is TRBV23-1 and J usage is TRBJ1-1; D is unresolved. TRBV23-1 is filed as an ORF, its function uncertain. The CDR3 is 16 amino acids. V gave up 10 bases and J gave up 4 bases, with 25 bases separating them. This CDR3 reads CATLRRAMTPGTEAFF. The CDR3, as DNA: TGCGCCACACTTAGACGAGCTATGACCCCGGGCACTGAAGCTTTCTTT.

The chain couples TRBV11-2 to TRBJ2-5; tentatively, D is TRBD2 (7 bases). The CDR3 is 13 residues long. Trimming shortened V by 5 bases and J by 5 bases, and 12 bases separated the two germline ends. CDR1 and CDR2 (germline): SGHAT, FQNNGV. CDR3 protein: CASSPGGAETQYF. For the CDR3, the DNA is TGTGCCAGCAGCCCTGGGGGGGCGGAGACCCAGTACTTC.

This clone was counted a single time. This chain links TRBV7-2 with TRBJ1-1; a possible D gene is TRBD1 (6 bases). This CDR3 is built from 16 residues. Trimming stripped 6 bases from V and 3 bases from J, with 20 bases between. Germline V lookup: CDR1 SGHTA, CDR2 FQGNSA. The CDR3 is CASRPTGRVGDTEAFF. DNA of the CDR3: TGTGCCAGCAGACCAACAGGGCGTGTGGGGGACACTGAAGCTTTCTTT.

The rearrangement links TRBV6-5 to TRBJ2-5; 10 bases map to TRBD1. The CDR3 sequence is 15 residues long. Germline V CDR1 and CDR2: MNHEY, SVGAGI. Losses at the gene ends were 4 bases for V and 4 bases for J; bases not matched to a gene: 6. The CDR3 region is CASSSWTGGGETQYF. CDR3 sequence (DNA): TGTGCCAGCAGTTCCTGGACAGGGGGGGGAGAGACCCAGTACTTC.

The chain combines TRBV4-2 with TRBJ2-5; the D is unclear. CDR1 is LGHNA, CDR2 YNFKEQ, per germline. V was pared by 4 bases and J by 2 bases, with 8 bases between. The CDR3 has 13 residues. The CDR3 DNA reads TGTGCCAGCAGCCCCGACACTCAAGAGACCCAGTACTTC. Translated: CASSPDTQETQYF.